This T cell receptor (beta chain) was observed in a study of shared clonotypes between healthy human individuals. The donors, all of them Caucasian adults, lived in Nashville, Tennessee. Study results and limitations: Deeper or shallower sequencing was expected to change how clonotypes are shared among donors.

For this clone: What it recognizes is unknown.

Deep level was the assay's run setting. Profiling relied on immunoSEQ multiplex PCR, and the TCRdb table lists in-frame clones only, not all of them. The sample carries some 450,000 clones, roughly four fifths recorded once. Germline loops: CDR1 SGHRS, CDR2 YFSETQ. The CDR3 runs 18 residues. V lost 3 bases and J lost 5; bases outside the gene matches: 18. Specimen: PBMCs. The rearrangement links TRBV5-1 to TRBJ2-3; 7 nucleotides line up with TRBD1. This TCR was sampled from a woman in her thirties or forties in good health. Some clones in this sample may be carry-over from other donors' samples. The CDR3 DNA sequence: TGCGCCAGCAGCTCCTGGAGGACAGGCACTCGGCTGGGAGATACGCAGTATTTT. Its protein is CASSSWRTGTRLGDTQYF.